Below, 15 T cell receptor beta chains from the same sample are listed, as sequenced in a study of shared clonotypes between healthy human individuals. CD8 cells classed as naive were CD45RO-negative and positively selected for CCR7, excluding terminally differentiated effector memory CD45RA+ cells. Data came from immunoSEQ multiplex PCR; TCRdb stores just in-frame clones and leaves some out. The table includes about 2 million clones, 85% to 95% detected once. The sequenced sample was naive CD8+ T cells sorted from blood. All receptors derive from a man between 18 and 35 years old in good health.

The chain uses TRBV7-2 and TRBJ2-6; 7 positions match TRBD1. Germline CDR1 and CDR2: SGHTA and FQGNSA. Losses at the gene ends were 4 bases for V and 0 bases for J; bases not matched to a gene: 9. The CDR3 has 18 amino acids. This CDR3 reads CASSSLRGQYSGANVLTF. In DNA form, the CDR3 reads TGTGCCAGCAGCTCCTTGAGGGGACAGTACTCTGGGGCCAACGTCCTGACTTTC.

On this clone: This sample includes further DNA sequences coding for the same CDR3. The V gene is TRBV7-9, the J gene TRBJ2-5; 10 bases fit TRBD2. Looked up from germline, CDR1 is SEHNR and CDR2 is FQNEAQ (reference sequence). The CDR3 is made up of 14 amino acids. Trimming at V came to 5 bases and at J to 3 bases, leaving 3 bases not matched to a gene. The DNA of the CDR3 is TGTGCCAGCAGCAGTACTAGCGGGGAAGAGACCCAGTACTTC. The encoded protein is CASSSTSGEETQYF.

The chain couples TRBV28 to TRBJ2-7; 7 bases are shared with TRBD2. Germline CDR1 and CDR2: MDHEN and SYDVKM. The trim removed 6 bases at V and 0 bases at J, leaving 8 bases unmatched. This CDR3 region has 15 residues. This chain's CDR3 is CASSPTSYLSYEQYF. The CDR3, as DNA: TGTGCCAGCAGCCCGACTAGCTACCTCTCCTACGAGCAGTACTTC.

J is TRBJ1-1 and V is TRBV10-3, with D uncertain. V lost 8 bases and J lost 4, with 11 bases in between. CDR3 length: 12 amino acids. Germline CDR1 is ENHRY and CDR2 is SYGVKD. As DNA, the CDR3 is TGTGCCATCGGGGATGTCGGCACTGAAGCTTTCTTT. It codes for CAIGDVGTEAFF.

V is TRBV5-4 and J is TRBJ2-7; a weak D match, TRBD1 (6 bases). CDR3 length: 14 residues. With 5 bases removed from V and 5 bases from J, the gap between germline ends came to 17 bases. CDR1 and CDR2 (germline): SGHNT, YYREEE (reference sequence). The CDR3 loop is CASSYTGSYHEQYF. In nucleotides, the CDR3 is TGTGCCAGCAGTTACACAGGGTCATACCACGAGCAGTACTTC.

The table lists this clone with a count of one. The sample carries other DNA sequences with the same CDR3. This chain joins TRBV7-9 and TRBJ2-7; TRBD1 or TRBD2 may be the D gene (6 bases each). Per the germline V gene, CDR1 is SEHNR and CDR2 is FQNEAQ (reference sequence). The CDR3 totals 12 residues. V dropped 1 base and J dropped 7 bases, with 8 bases sitting between them. The CDR3 sequence is CASSLGGAEQYF. CDR3 nucleotide sequence: TGTGCCAGCAGCTTAGGGGGGGCGGAGCAGTACTTC.

The CDR3 DNA follows: TGTGCCGAGTGGGACAGCCAAGCTAGCAATCAGCCCCAGCATTTT. Translating gives CAEWDSQASNQPQHF. The chain links TRBV27 to TRBJ1-5; TRBD1 matches 7 bases. The CDR3 contains 15 residues. Germline values: CDR1 MNHEY, CDR2 SMNVEV (reference sequence). V lost 11 bases and J lost 0; bases outside the gene matches: 10.

The chain recombines TRBV2 with TRBJ2-1; weak D call: TRBD1 (6 bases). Germline V gene data show CDR1 as SNHLY and CDR2 as FYNNEI. The V end was cut by 6 bases, the J end by 8 bases, with 17 bases between. The CDR3 is made up of 14 amino acids. The DNA of the CDR3 is TGTGCCAGCAGCCTCCTAGGGGGTGAGGATGAGCAGTTCTTC. It translates to CASSLLGGEDEQFF.

As for this clone: Other DNA sequences within the sample encode an identical CDR3. The gene calls are TRBV27 and TRBJ2-7, with 7 bases matching TRBD1. CDR1 and CDR2 from the germline V gene are MNHEY and SMNVEV (reference sequence). With V trimmed by 0 bases and J by 1 base, 6 bases remained unmatched. This CDR3 comprises 16 residues. CDR3 protein: CASSLSVGTVSYEQYF. The CDR3 bases are TGTGCCAGCAGTTTATCGGTCGGGACAGTTTCCTACGAGCAGTACTTC.

The rearrangement joins TRBV15 to TRBJ1-2; D might be TRBD1 (6 bases). Trimming took 5 bases from V and 7 from J, leaving 17 bases between them. The CDR3 is made up of 14 amino acids. Germline loops: CDR1 LNHNV, CDR2 YYDKDF (reference sequence). CDR3 nucleotides: TGTGCCACCAGCGGGACACTGGATACTGGTGGCTACACCTTC. Translating it yields CATSGTLDTGGYTF. The full variable domain, rest sourced from reference TRBV15 and TRBJ1-2, is DAMVIQNPRYQVTQFGKPVTLSCSQTLNHNVMYWYQQKSSQAPKLLFHYYDKDFNNEADTPDNFQSRRPNTSFCFLDIRSPGLGDTAMYLCATSGTLDTGGYTFGSGTRLTVV.

This clone was seen just once. CDR3 bases: TGTGCCAGCAGCTTAGAGGCGGGGGGGCCATATAGCACAGATACGCAGTATTTT. It specifies CASSLEAGGPYSTDTQYF. This sequence joins TRBV7-6 and TRBJ2-3, with 9 positions matching TRBD2. There are 18 residues in the CDR3. Trimming removed 1 base from V and 0 bases from J; junction bases left unmatched: 8. Germline CDR1 and CDR2: SGHVS and FNYEAQ.

V usage is TRBV4-1 and J usage is TRBJ2-2; D is undetermined. CDR1 is MGHRA and CDR2 is YSYEKL in the germline V gene. V dropped 7 bases and J dropped 4 bases, with 13 bases sitting between them. The CDR3 sequence is 14 residues long. CDR3 bases: TGCGCCAGCAACGGCGTCTTTGGCACCGGGGAGCTGTTTTTT. Translation gives CASNGVFGTGELFF.

The V call is TRBV6-6, the J call TRBJ2-7; D ambiguous. Trimming shortened V by 5 bases and J by 4 bases, and 9 bases separated the two germline ends. CDR3 length: 12 amino acids. Germline V gives CDR1 MNHNY, CDR2 SVGAGI (reference sequence). DNA of the CDR3: TGTGCCAGCAGTCCCGTAAGGTACGAGCAGTACTTC. Its translation is CASSPVRYEQYF.

The chain has TRBV5-1 and TRBJ2-1; TRBD2 is a possible D gene (6 bases). V gave up 0 bases and J gave up 6 bases, with 7 bases separating them. The germline CDR1 and CDR2 sequences are SGHRS and YFSETQ. CDR3 length equals 13 residues. CDR3 residues: CASSLELANEQFF. Written as DNA, the CDR3 is TGCGCCAGCAGCTTGGAACTAGCCAATGAGCAGTTCTTC.

The V gene is TRBV6-1, the J gene TRBJ2-7, with D perhaps matching TRBD2 (5 bases). V lost 2 bases and J lost 2, with 10 bases in between. Germline V lookup: CDR1 MNHNS, CDR2 SASEGT. This CDR3 comprises 14 residues. The CDR3, as DNA: TGTGCCAGCAGTGAATATCGGGGTGCCTACGAGCAGTACTTC. Protein: CASSEYRGAYEQYF.